The source of this TCR beta chain is a study of T cell clones after liver transplantation. Sequenced by immunoSEQ multiplex PCR; TCRdb stores in-frame clones only, minus some. The profile shows roughly 100,000 clones, about 88% of them singletons. Overall study findings and caveats: Post-transplant, graft-donor-reactive CD4 TCRbeta sequences in blood dropped significantly in most of the 8 subjects. The donor-reactive repertoire was only partly measurable in two subjects, lacking donor cells.

As to this clone: Its specificity is not known.

Thawed unstimulated PBMCs were FACS-sorted by CD3, CD4 and CD8 into two populations. The sample here was CD4+ T cells from blood, taken 47 months after liver transplant. The sequence derives from a human patient who received a liver transplant. Some T cells may be supplied by the graft donor.

The DNA of the CDR3 is TGTGCCAGCAGCTCCCCGCAGGGGGCTGGAAACACCATATATTTT. Its protein is CASSSPQGAGNTIYF. The chain couples TRBV5-4 to TRBJ1-3; TRBD1 agrees at 7 bases. J gave up 2 bases and V 3 bases, and 5 bases lay outside the gene matches. This CDR3 contains 15 residues. CDR1 and CDR2 from the germline V gene are SGHNT and YYREEE (reference sequence).